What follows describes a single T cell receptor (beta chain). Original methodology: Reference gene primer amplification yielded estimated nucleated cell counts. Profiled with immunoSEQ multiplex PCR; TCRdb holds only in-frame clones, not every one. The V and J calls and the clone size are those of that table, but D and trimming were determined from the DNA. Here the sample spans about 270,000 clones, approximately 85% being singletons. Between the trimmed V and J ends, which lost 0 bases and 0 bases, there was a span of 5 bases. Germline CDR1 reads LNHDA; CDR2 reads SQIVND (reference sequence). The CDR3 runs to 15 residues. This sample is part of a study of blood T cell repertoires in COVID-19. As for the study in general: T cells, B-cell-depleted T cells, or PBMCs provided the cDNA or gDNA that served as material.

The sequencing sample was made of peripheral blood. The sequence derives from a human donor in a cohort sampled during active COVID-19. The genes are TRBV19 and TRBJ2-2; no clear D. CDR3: CASSIDQANTGELFF. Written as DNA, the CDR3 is TGTGCCAGTAGTATAGACCAGGCGAACACCGGGGAGCTGTTTTTT.